Below, 9 T cell receptor beta chains from the same sample are listed, as sequenced in a study of neurological immune-mediated disorders. MiXCR was run by TCRdb on the 5' RACE reads, yielding one entry per CDR3 protein. The sample carries some 66,000 distinct CDR3 sequences, 4.5% recorded once. Source material: PBMCs. The receptors were gathered from a man aged 25 to 45 with multiple sclerosis.

This clonotype was detected a few times. The chain carries TRBV4-1 and TRBJ2-2; D uncertain. The CDR3 has 11 residues. Germline CDR1 is MGHRA and CDR2 is YSYEKL. Trimming removed 3 bases at V and 6 bases at J, with 2 bases between. The DNA for the CDR3 is TGCGCCAGCAGCCATTCCGGGGAGCTGTTTTTT. Translating gives CASSHSGELFF.

J is TRBJ1-5 and V is TRBV6-2 or TRBV6-3; D not certain. Trimming left V 0 bases short and J 10 bases short, with 10 bases between. The CDR3 contains 13 residues. Looked up from germline, CDR1 is MNHEY and CDR2 is SVGEGT. The CDR3 loop reads CASSYSKGPPQHF. In DNA form, the CDR3 reads TGTGCCAGCAGTTACTCGAAAGGTCCCCCCCAGCATTTT.

In this sample, this clonotype turned up many times. This sequence joins TRBV27 and TRBJ1-1, with 7 bases lining up with TRBD1. Trimming removed 5 bases from V and 4 bases from J; junction bases left unmatched: 7. Germline CDR1 and CDR2: MNHEY and SMNVEV (reference sequence). This CDR3 is 14 amino acids long. The CDR3 region has the DNA TGTGCCAGCAGTGCACAGGGGTACGGCACTGAAGCTTTCTTT. Encoded protein: CASSAQGYGTEAFF.

This clonotype was counted at least ten times. This chain connects TRBV11-2 to TRBJ2-2; TRBD1 matches 8 bases. Trimming at V came to 2 bases and at J to 2 bases, leaving 10 bases not matched to a gene. The CDR3 extends over 18 amino acids. CDR1 is SGHAT, CDR2 FQNNGV, per germline. The chain's CDR3 is CASSLNPRTGINTGELFF. The CDR3 nucleotides read TGTGCCAGCAGCTTAAACCCCAGGACAGGGATTAACACCGGGGAGCTGTTTTTT.

This clonotype occurred a few times. The rearrangement links TRBV20-1 to TRBJ2-7; D is perhaps TRBD1 (6 bases). The V gene's germline CDR1 is DFQATT and CDR2 SNEGSKA (reference sequence). V dropped 5 bases and J dropped 5 bases, with 13 bases sitting between them. The CDR3 consists of 12 residues. For the CDR3, the DNA is TGCAGTGCTCCCGACAGGTATGACGAGCAGTACTTC. This encodes CSAPDRYDEQYF.

The chain recombines TRBV18 with TRBJ2-3; no firm D call. The CDR3 loop spans 13 amino acids. CDR1 and CDR2 from the germline V gene are KGHSH and LQKENI. V was trimmed by 8 bases and J by 1 base, leaving 10 bases between them. In nucleotides, the CDR3 is TGTGCCAGCCTGGGAAGCGGCACAGATACGCAGTATTTT. Amino acid sequence: CASLGSGTDTQYF.

The chain recombines TRBV6-5 with TRBJ2-5; TRBD2 is a possible D gene (5 bases). Looked up from germline, CDR1 is MNHEY and CDR2 is SVGAGI. Trimming stripped 0 bases from V and 7 bases from J, with 15 bases between. CDR3 length: 15 amino acids. CDR3 amino acids: CASSYSTGLAGTQYF. The CDR3 DNA sequence: TGTGCCAGCAGTTACTCGACGGGCTTGGCGGGGACCCAGTACTTC.

A note on this clonotype: A clone one base away is much larger, so this may be a read error. V gene TRBV5-1 combines with J gene TRBJ1-2; D unresolved. The CDR3 is 14 residues long. V was clipped by 0 bases and J by 5 bases, with 11 bases between them. Per germline, CDR1 SGHRS and CDR2 YFSETQ. CDR3 in DNA: TGCGCCAGCAGCTTGGAAAAGGGTGGATATGGCTACACCTTC. Its protein is CASSLEKGGYGYTF.

This clonotype was recorded at least ten times. The rearrangement links TRBV10-3 to TRBJ2-7; no firm D call. Trimming stripped 0 bases from V and 9 bases from J, with 15 bases between. The length of the CDR3 is 14 residues. Germline assignment: CDR1 ENHRY and CDR2 SYGVKD. The CDR3 protein is CAISESMSYQVQYV. CDR3 nucleotide sequence: TGTGCCATCAGTGAGTCGATGTCGTATCAGGTGCAGTACGTC.